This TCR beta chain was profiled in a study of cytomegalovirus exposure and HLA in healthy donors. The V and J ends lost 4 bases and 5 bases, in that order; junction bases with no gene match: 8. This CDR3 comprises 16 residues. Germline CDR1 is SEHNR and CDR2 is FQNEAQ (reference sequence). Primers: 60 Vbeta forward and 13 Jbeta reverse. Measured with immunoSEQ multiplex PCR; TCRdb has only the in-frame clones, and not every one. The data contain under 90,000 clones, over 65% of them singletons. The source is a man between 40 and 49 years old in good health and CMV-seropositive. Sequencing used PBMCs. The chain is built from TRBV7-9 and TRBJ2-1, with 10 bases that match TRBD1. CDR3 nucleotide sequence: TGTGCCAGCAGCTCATTTGGACAGGGGGGCAACAATGAGCAGTTCTTC. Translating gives CASSSFGQGGNNEQFF.